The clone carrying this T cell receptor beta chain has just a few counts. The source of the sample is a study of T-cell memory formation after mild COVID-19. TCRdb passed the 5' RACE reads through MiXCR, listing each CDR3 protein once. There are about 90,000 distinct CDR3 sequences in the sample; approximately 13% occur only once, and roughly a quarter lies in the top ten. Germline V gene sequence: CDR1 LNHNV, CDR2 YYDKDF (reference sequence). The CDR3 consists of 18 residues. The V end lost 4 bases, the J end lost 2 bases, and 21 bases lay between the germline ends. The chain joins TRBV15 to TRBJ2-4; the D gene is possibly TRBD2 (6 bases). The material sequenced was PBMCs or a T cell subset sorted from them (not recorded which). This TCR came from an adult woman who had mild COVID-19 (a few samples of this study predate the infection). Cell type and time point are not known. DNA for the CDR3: TGTGCCACCAGCATCCTGGCCGGGGGAGCGCTGTCCAAAAACATTCAGTACTTC. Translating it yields CATSILAGGALSKNIQYF.